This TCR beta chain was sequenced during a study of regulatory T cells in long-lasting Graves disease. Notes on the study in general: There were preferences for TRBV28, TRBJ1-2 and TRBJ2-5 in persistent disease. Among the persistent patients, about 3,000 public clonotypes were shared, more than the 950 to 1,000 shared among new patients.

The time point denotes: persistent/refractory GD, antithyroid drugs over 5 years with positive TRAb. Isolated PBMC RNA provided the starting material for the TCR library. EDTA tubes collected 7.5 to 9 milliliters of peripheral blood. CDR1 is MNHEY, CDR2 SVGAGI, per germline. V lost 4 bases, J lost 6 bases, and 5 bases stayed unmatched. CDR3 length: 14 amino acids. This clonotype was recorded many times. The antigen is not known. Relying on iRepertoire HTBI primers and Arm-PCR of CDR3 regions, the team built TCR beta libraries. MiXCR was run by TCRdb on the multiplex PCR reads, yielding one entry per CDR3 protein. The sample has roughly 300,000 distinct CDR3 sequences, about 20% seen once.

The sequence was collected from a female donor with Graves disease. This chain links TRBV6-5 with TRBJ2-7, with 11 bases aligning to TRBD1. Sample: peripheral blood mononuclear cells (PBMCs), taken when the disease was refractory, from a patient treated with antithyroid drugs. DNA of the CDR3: TGTGCCAGCAGTTTGCGGACAGGGGGCATCGAGCAGTACTTC. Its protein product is CASSLRTGGIEQYF.